The 18 T cell receptor beta chains below come from one sample, sequenced in a study of molecular identifiers for immune sequencing clone quantification. One entry per CDR3 protein results from TCRdb running MiXCR on the PCR reads. This sample has around 470,000 distinct CDR3 sequences, with 25% found just once. Source material: naive CD8+ T cells from blood, with Jurkat cell RNA spiked in. The subset was: FACS-sorted CD8+CD4-CCR7+CD45RA+ naive T cells. The receptors stem from a human donor in good health. Some libraries in this study had Jurkat cell RNA spiked in.

This clonotype showed up just a few times. The chain has TRBV12-5 and TRBJ1-3, with D unresolved. Germline V CDR1 and CDR2: LGHNT, FRNRAP. CDR3 size: 15 residues. V lost 1 base to trimming and J lost 0 bases, with 7 bases between them. CDR3 amino acids: CASGLEWGSGNTIYF. For the CDR3, the DNA is TGTGCTAGTGGTTTGGAGTGGGGCTCTGGAAACACCATATATTTT.

The sample holds a few counts of this clonotype. This rearrangement joins TRBV20-1 to TRBJ2-5, with D maybe TRBD2 (6 bases). Per the germline V gene, CDR1 is DFQATT and CDR2 is SNEGSKA (reference sequence). The CDR3 runs 14 residues. V dropped 6 bases and J dropped 0 bases, with 14 bases sitting between them. The CDR3 region is CSAPSGVYQETQYF. In DNA form, the CDR3 reads TGCAGTGCCCCCTCGGGGGTGTACCAAGAGACCCAGTACTTC.

The gene calls are TRBV3-1 and TRBJ2-3, with a weak D call TRBD2 (6 bases). The CDR3 spans 19 residues. Trimming took 3 bases from V and 3 from J, leaving 25 bases between them. Germline V CDR1 and CDR2: LGHDT, YNNKEL (reference sequence). Here the CDR3 DNA reads TGTGCCAGCAGCCAGGGCGCACTTTCGGAGGGAGAAGGTACAGATACGCAGTATTTT. Its protein is CASSQGALSEGEGTDTQYF.

With regard to this clonotype: One base away lies a much larger clone, so this may be a sequencing read error. The V call is TRBV6-5, the J call TRBJ2-3, with 8 bases aligning to TRBD1. The J segment lost 2 bases and the V segment lost 4 bases, leaving 2 bases of the junction unmatched. Germline V CDR1 and CDR2: MNHEY, SVGAGI. The CDR3 has 14 residues. This chain's CDR3 is CASSSGGFTDTQYF. The CDR3 nucleotides are TGTGCCAGCAGTTCAGGGGGCTTCACAGATACGCAGTATTTT.

Regarding this clonotype: A read error may be the cause here, since a much bigger clone is one base away. This chain joins TRBV3-1 and TRBJ2-3; no definite D call. Per germline, CDR1 LGHDT and CDR2 YNNKEL (reference sequence). This CDR3 has 13 amino acids. The DNA of the CDR3 is TGTGCCAGCAGCCAACCCCCCGAAGATTCGCAGTATTTT. Translated: CASSQPPEDSQYF.

Remarks on this clonotype: The junction does not match germline at one end; this may be a read error. The rearrangement links TRBV20-1 to TRBJ1-6, with unresolved D. Germline CDR1 reads DFQATT; CDR2 reads SNEGSKA (reference sequence). This CDR3 has 17 amino acids. CDR3 protein: CSALAGARTFYNSPFHF. CDR3 DNA sequence: TGCAGTGCTTTGGCCGGCGCGCGAACTTTTTATAATTCACCCTTCCACTTT.

This clonotype turned up a few times. The chain uses TRBV20-1 and TRBJ2-1, with TRBD1 matching over 7 bases. In germline, CDR1 is DFQATT, CDR2 SNEGSKA (reference sequence). This CDR3 comprises 15 residues. V was clipped by 3 bases and J by 2 bases; unmatched bases: 7. As DNA, the CDR3 is TGCAGTGCTAGTGAGGGGGCTCGGACCTACAATGAGCAGTTCTTC. The encoded protein is CSASEGARTYNEQFF.

This clonotype has just one count. This chain connects TRBV6-6 to TRBJ2-7; D call uncertain. Trimming removed 1 base from V and 6 bases from J, with 10 bases in between. The CDR3 covers 13 residues. Germline V gene sequence: CDR1 MNHNY, CDR2 SVGAGI (reference sequence). CDR3 loop: CASSYLGVCEQYF. For the CDR3, the DNA is TGTGCCAGCAGTTACTTGGGCGTATGCGAGCAGTACTTC.

The CDR3 DNA sequence: TGTGCCAGTAGTATAGTCACAGGTGGAAGCAATCAGCCCCAGCATTTT. This translates into CASSIVTGGSNQPQHF. This chain links TRBV19 with TRBJ1-5; D possibly corresponds to TRBD1 (5 bases). Germline CDR1 is LNHDA and CDR2 is SQIVND (reference sequence). The V end lost 1 base, the J end lost 1 base, and 11 bases lay between the germline ends. This CDR3 contains 16 residues.

This clonotype was seen a handful of times. The CDR3 spells CASSAPSSYEQYF. The CDR3 DNA sequence: TGTGCCAGCAGCGCTCCGAGCTCCTACGAGCAGTACTTC. The chain joins TRBV4-2 to TRBJ2-7; D remains unclear. Trimming cost V 5 bases and J 0 bases, with 8 bases left between them. The CDR3 runs 13 residues. The germline CDR1 and CDR2 sequences are LGHNA and YNFKEQ.

This clonotype was found a few times. The J gene is TRBJ2-7, the V gene TRBV2, with D unclear. The length of the CDR3 is 13 residues. Between the trimmed V and J ends, which lost 9 bases and 2 bases, there was a span of 14 bases. Per the germline V gene, CDR1 is SNHLY and CDR2 is FYNNEI. The CDR3, as DNA: TGTGCCAGGCAGACGGAGAGGACCTACGAGCAGTACTTC. Translation: CARQTERTYEQYF.

This clonotype was observed a handful of times. V usage is TRBV5-1 and J usage is TRBJ2-3; TRBD2 matches at 7 bases. Trimming cost V 0 bases and J 6 bases; bases outside gene matches: 13. CDR1 and CDR2 from the germline V gene are SGHRS and YFSETQ. The CDR3 sequence is 17 residues long. CDR3 sequence (DNA): TGCGCCAGCAGCTTGGAGGGACTACCATCCCGACGGGATACGCAGTATTTT. Translated, it gives CASSLEGLPSRRDTQYF.

The chain has TRBV29-1 and TRBJ2-1; no clear D gene. Germline values: CDR1 SQVTM, CDR2 ANQGSEA. The V end was cut by 4 bases, the J end by 2 bases, with 9 bases between. The length of the CDR3 is 13 residues. CDR3 DNA: TGCAGCGTTGCCGAAGATACCTACAATGAGCAGTTCTTC. Its translation is CSVAEDTYNEQFF.

This clonotype was seen ten or more times. This chain joins TRBV7-8 and TRBJ2-3; TRBD2 is a possible D gene (6 bases). The ends were cut back, 2 bases at V and 5 bases at J, with 17 bases in the middle. This CDR3 is built from 16 residues. CDR1 is SGHVS, CDR2 FQNEAQ, per germline. DNA for the CDR3: TGTGCCAGCAGCTTATGGGAATGGGCGGGGAAAGATACGCAGTATTTT. Its translation is CASSLWEWAGKDTQYF. The variable domain in full, completed from reference TRBV7-8 and TRBJ2-3, reads GAGVSQSPRYKVAKRGQDVALRCDPISGHVSLFWYQQALGQGPEFLTYFQNEAQLDKSGLPSDRFFAERPEGSVSTLKIQRTQQEDSAVYLCASSLWEWAGKDTQYFGPGTRLTVL.

Ten or more counts support this clonotype. This rearrangement joins TRBV20-1 to TRBJ2-3, with TRBD2 matching over 11 bases. Germline V CDR1 and CDR2: DFQATT, SNEGSKA (reference sequence). The CDR3 covers 15 residues. The V gene end was trimmed by 1 base and the J gene end by 3 bases; junction bases not matched to a gene: 3. The CDR3 bases are TGCAGTGCTAGAGTACCTAGCGGGGGGACAGATACGCAGTATTTT. It is translated as CSARVPSGGTDTQYF.

This clonotype was detected only a few times. The V and J genes are TRBV6-1 and TRBJ2-3; D not certain. Per the germline V gene, CDR1 is MNHNS and CDR2 is SASEGT. V lost 7 bases to trimming and J lost 2 bases, with 16 bases between them. This CDR3 is built from 15 residues. The CDR3 is CASIPGPIITDTQYF. CDR3 DNA: TGTGCCAGCATACCCGGACCTATAATCACAGATACGCAGTATTTT.

In this sample, this clonotype turned up many times. V gene TRBV9 combines with J gene TRBJ1-2, with D hard to call. The V end lost 3 bases, the J end lost 10 bases, and 22 bases lay between the germline ends. The CDR3 has 15 residues. Germline assignment: CDR1 SGDLS and CDR2 YYNGEE. The CDR3 nucleotides read TGTGCCAGCAGCGGAGGCCAGGTGCCAGCTTTTGACTACACCTTC. The encoded protein is CASSGGQVPAFDYTF.

There are a few counts of this clonotype. The V call is TRBV27, the J call TRBJ1-3, with D perhaps TRBD1 (5 bases). Between the trimmed V and J ends, which lost 5 bases and 1 base, there was a span of 21 bases. The CDR3 sequence is 18 residues long. Germline values: CDR1 MNHEY, CDR2 SMNVEV (reference sequence). This CDR3 reads CASSPDSRMLSSGNTIYF. In DNA form, the CDR3 reads TGTGCCAGCAGTCCCGACAGTAGGATGCTATCTTCTGGAAACACCATATATTTT.